This paragraph covers one T cell receptor beta chain sequence. Its target is unknown. RNA transcripts served as the template for amplifying TCR beta CDR3 regions. During a first-round RT-PCR of the TCR CDR3, the HTBI primer set was used. TCRdb independently ran MiXCR on the multiplex PCR reads; one entry per CDR3 protein. The profile shows fewer than 450,000 distinct CDR3 sequences, 11% to 15% of them singletons. The CDR3 length is 19 residues. V shed 4 bases and J shed 0 bases, with 22 bases lying between them. The germline V gene encodes CDR1 LGHDT and CDR2 YNNKEL (reference sequence). The data stem from a study of T cells in Graves' hyperthyroidism and ophthalmopathy. Enrolled ophthalmopathy patients presented with a Clinical Activity Score of at least 3, a NOSPECS grade of at least 4, and disease duration under 3 months. Each diagnosis was grounded in clinical symptoms, serum thyroxine and TRAb, thyroid ultrasound, and orbital computed tomography.

Study-level findings and limits: Progression to ophthalmopathy was predicted a median of roughly 6.5 months early.

The chain joins TRBV3-1 to TRBJ2-1; perhaps D is TRBD1 or TRBD2 (5 bases each). This TCR was recovered from a man aged 45 to 65 with Graves' ophthalmopathy. Source material: blood. The chain's CDR3 is CASSPLTRKGSSSYNEQFF. DNA of the CDR3: TGTGCCAGCAGCCCCTTAACTAGAAAGGGGTCGAGCTCCTACAATGAGCAGTTCTTC.